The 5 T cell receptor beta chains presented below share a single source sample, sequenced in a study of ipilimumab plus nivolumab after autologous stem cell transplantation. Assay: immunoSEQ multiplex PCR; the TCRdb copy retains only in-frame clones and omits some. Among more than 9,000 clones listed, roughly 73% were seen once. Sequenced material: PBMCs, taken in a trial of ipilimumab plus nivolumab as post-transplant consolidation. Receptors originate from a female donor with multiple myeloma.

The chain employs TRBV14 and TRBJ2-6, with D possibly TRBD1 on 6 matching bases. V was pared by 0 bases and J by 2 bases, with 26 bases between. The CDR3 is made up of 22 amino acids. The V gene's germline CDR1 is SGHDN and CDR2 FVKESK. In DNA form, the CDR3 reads TGTGCCAGCAGCCAAGATGGATGGGGCAGGGGAAAGACTCGAGCTGGGGCCAACGTCCTGACTTTC. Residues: CASSQDGWGRGKTRAGANVLTF.

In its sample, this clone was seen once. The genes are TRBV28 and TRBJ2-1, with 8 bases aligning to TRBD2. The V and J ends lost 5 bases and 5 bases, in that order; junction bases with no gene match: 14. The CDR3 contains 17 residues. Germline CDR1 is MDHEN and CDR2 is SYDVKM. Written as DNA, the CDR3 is TGTGCCAGCAGTAGCCAAGGGGGACTAGGGTCCCACAATGAGCAGTTCTTC. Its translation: CASSSQGGLGSHNEQFF. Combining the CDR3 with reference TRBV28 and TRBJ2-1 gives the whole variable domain DVKVTQSSRYLVKRTGEKVFLECVQDMDHENMFWYRQDPGLGLRLIYFSYDVKMKEKGDIPEGYSVSREKKERFSLILESASTNQTSMYLCASSSQGGLGSHNEQFFGPGTRLTVL.

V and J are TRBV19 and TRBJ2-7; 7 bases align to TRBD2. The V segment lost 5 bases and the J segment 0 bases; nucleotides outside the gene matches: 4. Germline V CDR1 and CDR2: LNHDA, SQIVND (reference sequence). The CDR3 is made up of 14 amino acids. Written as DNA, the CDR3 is TGTGCCAGTAGTCTGGCTAGCGGCTCCTACGAGCAGTACTTC. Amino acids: CASSLASGSYEQYF.

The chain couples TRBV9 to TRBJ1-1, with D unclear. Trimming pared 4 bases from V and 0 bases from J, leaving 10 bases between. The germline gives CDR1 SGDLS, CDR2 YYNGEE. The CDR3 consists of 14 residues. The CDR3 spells CASSTREMNTEAFF. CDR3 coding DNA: TGTGCCAGCAGCACACGGGAGATGAACACTGAAGCTTTCTTT.

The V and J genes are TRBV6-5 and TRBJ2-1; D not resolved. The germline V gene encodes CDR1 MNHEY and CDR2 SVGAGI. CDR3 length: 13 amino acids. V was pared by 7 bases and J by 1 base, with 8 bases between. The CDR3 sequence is CASTPGSYNEQFF. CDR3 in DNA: TGTGCCAGCACTCCCGGGTCCTACAATGAGCAGTTCTTC.